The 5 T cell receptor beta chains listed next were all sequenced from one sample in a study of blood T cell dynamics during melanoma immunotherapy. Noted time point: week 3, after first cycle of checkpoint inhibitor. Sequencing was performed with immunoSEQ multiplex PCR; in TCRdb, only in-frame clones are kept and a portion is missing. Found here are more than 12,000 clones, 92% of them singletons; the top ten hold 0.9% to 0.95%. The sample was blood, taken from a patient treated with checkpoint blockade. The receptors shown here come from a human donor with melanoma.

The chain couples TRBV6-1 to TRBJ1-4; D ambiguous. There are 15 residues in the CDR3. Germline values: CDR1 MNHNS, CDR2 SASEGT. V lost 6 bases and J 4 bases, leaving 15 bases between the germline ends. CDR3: CASSQLRGSNEKLFF. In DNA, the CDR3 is TGTGCCAGCAGCCAACTCAGAGGGAGTAATGAAAAACTGTTTTTT.

The CDR3 region has the DNA TGTGCCAGCAGCTTATCGGGAGCACCAGATACGCAGTATTTT. Translated, it gives CASSLSGAPDTQYF. The chain links TRBV11-1 to TRBJ2-3; weak D call: TRBD2 (6 bases). The CDR3 runs 14 residues. Trimming took off 2 bases at V and 4 bases at J, with 10 bases between the two ends. Looked up from germline, CDR1 is SGHAT and CDR2 is FQDESV (reference sequence).

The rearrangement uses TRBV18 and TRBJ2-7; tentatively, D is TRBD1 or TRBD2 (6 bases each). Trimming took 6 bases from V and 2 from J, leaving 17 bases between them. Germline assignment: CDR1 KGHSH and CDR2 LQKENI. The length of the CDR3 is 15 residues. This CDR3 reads CASSPSLGGTYEQYF. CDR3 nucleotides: TGTGCCAGCTCCCCCTCTCTAGGGGGGACCTACGAGCAGTACTTC.

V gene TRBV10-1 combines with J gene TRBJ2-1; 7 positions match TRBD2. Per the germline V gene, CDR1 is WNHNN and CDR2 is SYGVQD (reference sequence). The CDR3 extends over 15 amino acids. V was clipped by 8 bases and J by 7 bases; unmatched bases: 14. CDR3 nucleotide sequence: TGCGCCAGCTCCTTCGGGGGGAAGAGAGGGAATGAGCAGTTCTTC. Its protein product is CASSFGGKRGNEQFF.

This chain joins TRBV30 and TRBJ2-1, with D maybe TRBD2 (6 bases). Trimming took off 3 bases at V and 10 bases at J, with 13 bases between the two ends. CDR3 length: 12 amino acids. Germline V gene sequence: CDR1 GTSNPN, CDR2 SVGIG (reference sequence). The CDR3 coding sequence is TGTGCCTGGAGGGGGGACTTCGCCGAGCAGTTCTTC. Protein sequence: CAWRGDFAEQFF.